This T cell receptor beta chain emerged from a study of blood T cell repertoires in COVID-19. Looking at the study overall: Samples representing acute and convalescent COVID-19 were sourced from the United States, Italy and Spain.

How the authors handled the data: Reference gene primer amplification in the assay estimated nucleated cell counts. The repertoire was sequenced with immunoSEQ multiplex PCR; TCRdb's copy has only in-frame clones and lacks some. That table supplies the V and J calls and clone size; D and trimming were determined from the DNA. The sample lists some 150,000 clones, roughly 84% seen once, with 8.2% in the top ten. There are 14 residues in the CDR3. Trimming left V 0 bases short and J 3 bases short, with 6 bases between. The germline CDR1 and CDR2 sequences are SGHRS and YFSETQ. This receptor was identified in a woman in her sixties or seventies with acute or convalescent COVID-19. Source material: peripheral blood. The rearrangement uses TRBV5-1 and TRBJ2-2, with TRBD2 as a possible D gene (6 bases). The CDR3 protein is CASSLGDYTGELFF. The CDR3 nucleotides read TGCGCCAGCAGCTTGGGGGACTACACCGGGGAGCTGTTTTTT.